The T cell receptor (beta chain) described here comes from a study of T cell changes during pregnancy in multiple sclerosis. The CDR3 runs 13 residues. The junction had 3 bases not matched to a gene; V was cut back by 6 bases and J by 5 bases. Germline CDR1 is SNHLY and CDR2 is FYNNEI. Produced via immunoSEQ multiplex PCR; TCRdb's table is partial and in-frame only. The sample has about 93,000 clones, approximately 90% seen once. The genes are TRBV2 and TRBJ2-5; 10 positions match TRBD2. Sequenced here: peripheral blood, sampled before pregnancy. The clonotype comes from a female donor with multiple sclerosis, enrolled in a pregnancy study. CDR3: CASRSGGAETQYF. The CDR3 DNA follows: TGTGCCAGCAGGAGCGGGGGGGCGGAGACCCAGTACTTC.